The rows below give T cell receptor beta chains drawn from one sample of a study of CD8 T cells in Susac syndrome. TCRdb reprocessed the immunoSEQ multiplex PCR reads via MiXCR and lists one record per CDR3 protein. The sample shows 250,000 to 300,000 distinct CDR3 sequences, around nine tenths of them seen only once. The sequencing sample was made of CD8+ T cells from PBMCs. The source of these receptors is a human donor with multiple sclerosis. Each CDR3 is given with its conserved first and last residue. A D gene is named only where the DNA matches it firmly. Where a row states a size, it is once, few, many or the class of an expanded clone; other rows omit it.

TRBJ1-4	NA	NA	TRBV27	CASRLTWANEKLFF	TGTGCCAGCAGACTAACGTGGGCTAATGAAAAACTGTTTTTT
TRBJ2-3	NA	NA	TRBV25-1	CASISAPSTDTQYF	TGTGCCAGCATATCTGCGCCCTCCACAGATACGCAGTATTTT
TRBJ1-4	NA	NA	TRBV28	CASSLWVDSNEKLFF	TGTGCCAGCAGTTTATGGGTGGACAGTAATGAAAAACTGTTTTTT
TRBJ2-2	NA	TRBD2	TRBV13	CASSLERETGELFF	TGTGCCAGCAGCTTAGAGCGGGAAACCGGGGAGCTGTTTTTT
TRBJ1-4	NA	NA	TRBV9	CASSSAPGGVNEKLFF	TGTGCCAGCAGCTCTGCACCCGGAGGGGTTAATGAAAAACTGTTTTTT
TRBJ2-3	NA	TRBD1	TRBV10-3	CAISEPGTAPDTQYF	TGTGCCATCAGTGAGCCGGGGACAGCCCCAGATACGCAGTATTTT
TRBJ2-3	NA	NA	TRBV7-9	CASSLPSTSPSTDTQYF	TGTGCCAGCAGCCTACCTAGCACTAGTCCTAGCACAGATACGCAGTATTTT
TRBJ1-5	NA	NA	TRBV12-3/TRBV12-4	CASTIAQFVADQPQHF	TGTGCCAGCACCATAGCACAGTTTGTGGCGGATCAGCCCCAGCATTTT
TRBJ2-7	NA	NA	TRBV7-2	CASSLVLNGDYEQYF	TGTGCCAGCAGCTTAGTATTAAACGGGGACTACGAGCAGTACTTC
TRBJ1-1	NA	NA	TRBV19	CASKDLLNTEAFF	TGTGCCAGTAAAGACCTATTGAACACTGAAGCTTTCTTT
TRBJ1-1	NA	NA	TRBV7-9	CASSRGFSKDTEAFF	TGTGCCAGCAGTCGGGGTTTCTCCAAGGACACTGAAGCTTTCTTT
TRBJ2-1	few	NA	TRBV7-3	CASSLRDRGSYNEQFF	TGTGCCAGCAGCTTAAGAGATCGCGGGTCGTACAATGAGCAGTTCTTC
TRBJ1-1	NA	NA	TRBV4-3	CASSQEAQGGEDTEAFF	TGCGCCAGCAGCCAAGAGGCCCAGGGAGGTGAGGACACTGAAGCTTTCTTT
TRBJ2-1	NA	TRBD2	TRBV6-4	CASSPLVAGGLNEQFF	TGTGCCAGCAGTCCGCTCGTGGCGGGGGGGCTTAATGAGCAGTTCTTC
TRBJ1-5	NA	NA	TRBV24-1	CATSDYVGPQHF	TGTGCCACCAGTGATTACGTTGGGCCCCAGCATTTT
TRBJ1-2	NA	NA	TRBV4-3	CASSQGPADSYGYTF	TGCGCCAGCAGCCAAGGCCCCGCTGATAGCTATGGCTACACCTTC
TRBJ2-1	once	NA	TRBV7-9	CASSSENWVYNEQFF	TGTGCCAGCAGCAGCGAAAACTGGGTCTACAATGAGCAGTTCTTC
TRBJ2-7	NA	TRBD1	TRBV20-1	CSAPRTGDYNYEQYF	TGCAGTGCCCCAAGGACAGGGGATTATAACTACGAGCAGTACTTC
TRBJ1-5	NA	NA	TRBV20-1	CSARDRGLQGINQPQHF	TGCAGTGCTAGAGATAGGGGGTTACAGGGTATCAATCAGCCCCAGCATTTT
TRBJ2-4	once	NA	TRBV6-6	CASSYGPNIQYF	TGTGCCAGCAGTTACGGGCCAAACATTCAGTACTTC
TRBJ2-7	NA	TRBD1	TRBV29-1	CSVATGSYEQYF	TGCAGCGTCGCGACAGGGTCCTACGAGCAGTACTTC
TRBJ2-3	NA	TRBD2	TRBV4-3	CASSQTSGKGSDTQYF	TGCGCCAGCAGCCAGACTAGCGGGAAGGGCTCAGATACGCAGTATTTT
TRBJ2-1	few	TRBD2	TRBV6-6	CASRPVAGGNNEQFF	TGTGCCAGCAGGCCCGTAGCGGGAGGTAACAATGAGCAGTTCTTC
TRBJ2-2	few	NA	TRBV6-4	CASSDGSEVGELFF	TGTGCCAGCAGTGACGGAAGCGAGGTCGGGGAGCTGTTTTTT
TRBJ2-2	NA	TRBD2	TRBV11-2	CASSRLAGNTGELFF	TGTGCCAGCAGCCGACTAGCGGGGAACACCGGGGAGCTGTTTTTT
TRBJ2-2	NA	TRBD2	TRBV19	CAAQVAGLTGELFF	TGTGCCGCCCAGGTAGCGGGACTCACCGGGGAGCTGTTTTTT
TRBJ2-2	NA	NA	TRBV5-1	CASGLSQNTGELFF	TGCGCCAGCGGGCTTTCGCAGAACACCGGGGAGCTGTTTTTT
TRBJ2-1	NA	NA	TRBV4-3	CASSQVAAYNEQFF	TGCGCCAGCAGCCAAGTGGCAGCCTACAATGAGCAGTTCTTC
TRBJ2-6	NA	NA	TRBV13	CASSSAPLGANVLTF	TGTGCCAGCAGCTCCGCCCCCCTTGGGGCCAACGTCCTGACTTTC
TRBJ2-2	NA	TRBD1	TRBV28	CASLPSLRKDRGNPGELFF	TGTGCCAGCCTCCCTTCTCTGAGAAAGGACAGGGGTAACCCCGGGGAGCTGTTTTTT
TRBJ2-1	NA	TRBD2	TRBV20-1	CSAAGLGLSSYNEQFF	TGCAGTGCTGCTGGACTAGGGTTGAGCTCCTACAATGAGCAGTTCTTC
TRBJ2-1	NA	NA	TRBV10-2	CASSTDYGNEQFF	TGCGCCAGCAGTACGGACTATGGCAATGAGCAGTTCTTC
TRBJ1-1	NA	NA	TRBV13	CASSFQKNTEAFF	TGTGCCAGCAGCTTTCAAAAGAACACTGAAGCTTTCTTT
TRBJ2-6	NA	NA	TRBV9	CASSGLMSGANVLTF	TGTGCCAGCAGCGGATTAATGTCTGGGGCCAACGTCCTGACTTTC
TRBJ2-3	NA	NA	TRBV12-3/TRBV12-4	CASSLGTAADTQYF	TGTGCCAGCAGTTTAGGGACAGCTGCAGATACGCAGTATTTT
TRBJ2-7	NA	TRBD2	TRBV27	CASSPNGLADVHEQYF	TGTGCCAGCAGTCCTAACGGACTAGCGGACGTCCACGAGCAGTACTTC
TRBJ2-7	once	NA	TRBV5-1	CASSLGTGLSSYEQYF	TGCGCCAGCAGCTTGGGCACCGGCCTCAGCTCCTACGAGCAGTACTTC
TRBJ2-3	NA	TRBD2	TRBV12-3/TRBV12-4	CASSPSLAGETTDTQYF	TGTGCCAGCAGTCCGTCACTAGCGGGGGAGACTACAGATACGCAGTATTTT
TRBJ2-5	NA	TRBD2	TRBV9	CASSGGGQGQTQYF	TGTGCCAGCAGCGGGGGAGGGCAGGGCCAGACCCAGTACTTC
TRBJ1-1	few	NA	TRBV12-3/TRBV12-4	CASTQGLNTEAFF	TGTGCCAGCACCCAGGGGCTGAACACTGAAGCTTTCTTT
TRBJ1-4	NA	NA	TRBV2	CASSELIVRPTNEKLFF	TGTGCCAGCAGTGAACTTATAGTTAGACCAACTAATGAAAAACTGTTTTTT
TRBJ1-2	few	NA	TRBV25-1	CASSSGTANYGYTF	TGTGCCAGCAGTTCGGGAACAGCTAACTATGGCTACACCTTC
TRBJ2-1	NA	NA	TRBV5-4	CASSFFYDEQFF	TGTGCCAGCAGCTTTTTTTACGATGAGCAGTTCTTC
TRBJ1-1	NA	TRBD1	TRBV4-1	CASSLGQAANTEAFF	TGCGCCAGCAGCCTAGGACAGGCCGCGAACACTGAAGCTTTCTTT
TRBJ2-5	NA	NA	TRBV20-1	CSATRPPISGETQYF	TGCAGTGCTACCCGGCCTCCAATTTCGGGAGAGACCCAGTACTTC
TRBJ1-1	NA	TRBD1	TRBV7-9	CASSDLDRGRNTEAFF	TGTGCCAGCAGCGACCTGGACAGGGGGCGGAACACTGAAGCTTTCTTT
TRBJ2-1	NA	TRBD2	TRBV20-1	CSARDERLAGYSYNEQFF	TGCAGTGCTAGAGATGAGCGACTAGCGGGTTACTCCTACAATGAGCAGTTCTTC
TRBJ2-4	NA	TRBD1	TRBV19	CASSMSTRGLENIQYF	TGTGCCAGTAGTATGAGTACAAGGGGGCTTGAAAACATTCAGTACTTC
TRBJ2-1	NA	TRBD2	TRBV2	CASSREGGLAEQFF	TGTGCCAGCAGTCGGGAGGGTGGCCTCGCCGAGCAGTTCTTC
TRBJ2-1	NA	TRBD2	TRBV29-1	CSALAGGPREQFF	TGCAGCGCCTTAGCGGGAGGGCCGAGGGAGCAGTTCTTC
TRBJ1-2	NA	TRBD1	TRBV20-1	CSARIPGQGPPNYGYTF	TGCAGTGCCAGGATACCGGGACAGGGCCCGCCTAACTATGGCTACACCTTC
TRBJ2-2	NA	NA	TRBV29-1	CSVGSGNGELFF	TGCAGCGTTGGTAGTGGGAACGGGGAGCTGTTTTTT
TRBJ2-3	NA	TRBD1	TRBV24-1	CATSASPPSRGWDTQYF	TGTGCCACCAGTGCCTCACCTCCGAGCAGGGGGTGGGATACGCAGTATTTT
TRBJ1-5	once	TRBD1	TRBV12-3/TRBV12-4	CASSTGGTQPQHF	TGTGCCAGCAGTACAGGGGGCACTCAGCCCCAGCATTTT